These 8 T cell receptor beta chains came from one sample sequenced in a study of CD8 T cells in ankylosing spondylitis. Antigens of these TCRs are unknown. One entry per CDR3 protein results from TCRdb running MiXCR on the 5' RACE reads. In the table there are 350,000 to 450,000 distinct CDR3 sequences, roughly 25% of which are singletons. General observations from the study: Fewer than 10 highly homologous variants made up a TCR beta motif that seemed to typify ankylosing spondylitis blood.

The specimen sequenced was blood, either unsorted or a sorted T cell fraction (not recorded which). These receptor sequences come from a male donor with ankylosing spondylitis.

The rearrangement uses TRBV20-1 and TRBJ2-1, with a possible D match to TRBD2 (7 bases). CDR3 length: 13 amino acids. In germline, CDR1 is DFQATT, CDR2 SNEGSKA (reference sequence). The ends were cut back, 3 bases at V and 6 bases at J, with 12 bases in the middle. DNA of the CDR3: TGCAGTGCTAGGCTAGGGGGGGGCAATGAGCAGTTCTTC. Protein: CSARLGGGNEQFF.

This chain links TRBV13 with TRBJ1-6, with 7 bases matching TRBD1. CDR1 is PRHDT and CDR2 is FYEKMQ in the germline V gene (reference sequence). Trimming cost V 4 bases and J 10 bases; bases outside gene matches: 16. CDR3 length equals 17 residues. In DNA, the CDR3 is TGTGCCAGCAGCTCAGACAAAGTGCAGGGGGTGGGATCACCCCTCCACTTT. It specifies CASSSDKVQGVGSPLHF. The entire variable domain, with the rest obtained from reference TRBV13 and TRBJ1-6, is as follows: AAGVIQSPRHLIKEKRETATLKCYPIPRHDTVYWYQQGPGQDPQFLISFYEKMQSDKGSIPDRFSAQQFSDYHSELNMSSLELGDSALYFCASSSDKVQGVGSPLHFGNGTRLTVT.

This CDR3 is CASSPGNGNQPQHF. In DNA form, the CDR3 reads TGTGCCAGCTCACCAGGGAACGGCAATCAGCCCCAGCATTTT. The chain is built from TRBV18 and TRBJ1-5; D unclear. Germline V gives CDR1 KGHSH, CDR2 LQKENI. V was pared by 2 bases and J by 2 bases, with 7 bases between. There are 14 residues in the CDR3.

There are many counts of this clonotype. V and J are TRBV27 and TRBJ2-3, with D perhaps TRBD1 (5 bases). Germline V gene data show CDR1 as MNHEY and CDR2 as SMNVEV (reference sequence). V shed 8 bases and J shed 0 bases, with 15 bases lying between them. This CDR3 spans 15 amino acids. CDR3 loop: CASCEQDTSTDTQYF. CDR3 in DNA: TGTGCCAGCTGCGAACAGGATACAAGCACAGATACGCAGTATTTT.

This clonotype has just a few counts. V is TRBV7-6 and J is TRBJ1-3, with 7 bases that match TRBD1. The CDR3 has 17 amino acids. CDR1 SGHVS and CDR2 FNYEAQ come from the germline V gene. Germline trimming cut 0 bases from V and 0 bases from J; bases unmatched to any gene: 5. CDR3 in amino acids: CASSLAGTATSGNTIYF. The CDR3 coding sequence is TGTGCCAGCAGCTTAGCCGGGACAGCAACCTCTGGAAACACCATATATTTT.

This chain connects TRBV7-2 to TRBJ2-2, with 7 bases lining up with TRBD2. The CDR3 extends over 16 amino acids. Looked up from germline, CDR1 is SGHTA and CDR2 is FQGNSA. V shed 1 base, J shed 7 bases, and the junction held 9 bases outside the gene matches. In DNA, the CDR3 is TGTGCCAGCAGCTTAGAGGGGACTACCTGGGGCGGGGAGCTGTTTTTT. Its translation is CASSLEGTTWGGELFF.

CDR3 coding DNA: TGCGCCAGCAGCGTTCGACAGGGTTCCTATGGCTACACCTTC. Amino acids: CASSVRQGSYGYTF. V usage is TRBV5-1 and J usage is TRBJ1-2; 7 bases fit TRBD1. Per germline, CDR1 SGHRS and CDR2 YFSETQ. The V and J ends lost 4 bases and 4 bases, in that order; junction bases with no gene match: 7. CDR3 length equals 14 residues.

This clonotype occurred a few times. At one of its ends the junction is not consistent with the germline gene, which may arise from a read error. J is TRBJ2-1 and V is TRBV19; 13 positions agree with TRBD2. Germline V gene lookup returns CDR1 LNHDA and CDR2 SQIVND (reference sequence). The CDR3 consists of 12 residues. CDR3 in amino acids: CASSLGTSGVLF. In nucleotides, the CDR3 is TGTGCCAGTAGCCTTGGGACTAGCGGGGTTCTATTC.